This passage covers 13 T cell receptor beta chains from one sample sequenced in a study of CD4 T cells in relation to SARS-CoV-2 and coronaviruses. The unexposed donors gave CD4+ T cells in about 2010-2019, prior to COVID-19. The cells were cultured for 10 days before CD4+ T cells were isolated. These receptors' targets are unknown. Data came from immunoSEQ multiplex PCR; TCRdb stores just in-frame clones and leaves some out. Of about 23,000 clones listed, around 68% are singletons. The sequencing sample was made of CD4+ T cells from PBMCs, cultured in vitro. These receptors all come from a human donor in good health.

J is TRBJ1-2 and V is TRBV6-5; D not certain. Trimming removed 8 bases at V and 0 bases at J, with 10 bases between. CDR1 and CDR2 from the germline V gene are MNHEY and SVGAGI. The CDR3 has 13 residues. The CDR3 coding sequence is TGTGCCAGCTGCAGAAATACTAACTATGGCTACACCTTC. It specifies CASCRNTNYGYTF.

The chain employs TRBV2 and TRBJ1-6; D may be TRBD1 (6 bases). Germline V gene data show CDR1 as SNHLY and CDR2 as FYNNEI. The V end was cut by 7 bases, the J end by 9 bases, with 13 bases between. The length of the CDR3 is 13 residues. The CDR3 DNA follows: TGTGCCAGCAATGCACAGGGTTTTTCACCCCTCCACTTT. Translated: CASNAQGFSPLHF.

The chain uses TRBV5-4 and TRBJ2-6, with D perhaps being TRBD1 or TRBD2 (6 bases each). This CDR3 spans 15 amino acids. The germline V and J ends were trimmed by 2 bases and 4 bases, with 10 bases remaining between them. The germline V gene has CDR1 SGHNT and CDR2 YYREEE (reference sequence). The chain's CDR3 is CASSLGGTGANVLTF. The DNA for the CDR3 is TGTGCCAGCAGCTTAGGGGGGACCGGGGCCAACGTCCTGACTTTC.

This clone was seen once. This chain joins TRBV7-2 and TRBJ2-5, with D possibly being TRBD1 or TRBD2 (5 bases each). Germline CDR1 SGHTA, CDR2 FQGNSA. Trimming pared 1 base from V and 2 bases from J, leaving 11 bases between. The CDR3 extends over 15 amino acids. In nucleotides, the CDR3 is TGTGCCAGCAGCTTAGGTGGGGGACCTCAAGAGACCCAGTACTTC. Amino acid sequence: CASSLGGGPQETQYF.

V gene TRBV2 combines with J gene TRBJ1-5, with 7 positions matching TRBD1. Germline V gene data show CDR1 as SNHLY and CDR2 as FYNNEI. CDR3 length: 13 residues. Trimming removed 7 bases from V and 7 bases from J; junction bases left unmatched: 7. CDR3 coding DNA: TGTGCCAGCAACAGAGACAGGGAACAGCCCCAGCATTTT. Translation gives CASNRDREQPQHF.

The chain joins TRBV5-1 to TRBJ1-1; D might be TRBD1 (5 bases). The V gene's germline CDR1 is SGHRS and CDR2 YFSETQ. V dropped 2 bases and J dropped 4 bases, with 9 bases sitting between them. This CDR3 comprises 13 residues. The CDR3 reads CASSFQGPTEAFF. The CDR3 nucleotides read TGCGCCAGCAGCTTTCAGGGACCCACTGAAGCTTTCTTT.

This CDR3 reads CASSLDRGTDEQYF. The DNA for the CDR3 is TGCGCCAGCAGCTTGGATAGGGGGACCGACGAGCAGTACTTC. The gene calls are TRBV5-1 and TRBJ2-7; D perhaps matches TRBD1 (6 bases). CDR1 SGHRS and CDR2 YFSETQ come from the germline V gene. The CDR3 sequence is 14 residues long. V was pared by 0 bases and J by 5 bases, with 12 bases between.

The chain is built from TRBV29-1 and TRBJ1-1, with D possibly TRBD1 on 5 matching bases. Germline-derived CDR1 and CDR2 are SQVTM and ANQGSEA. V was clipped by 7 bases and J by 1 base, with 10 bases between them. CDR3 length: 12 residues. In DNA form, the CDR3 reads TGCAGCGGTCACAGGTCGAACACTGAAGCTTTCTTT. This codes for CSGHRSNTEAFF.

The rearrangement joins TRBV2 to TRBJ2-5; 7 nucleotides align to TRBD1. The trim removed 5 bases at V and 2 bases at J, leaving 8 bases unmatched. The CDR3 consists of 15 residues. Germline V gene lookup returns CDR1 SNHLY and CDR2 FYNNEI. In DNA form, the CDR3 reads TGTGCCAGCAGTCCAGACAGGGTAGGGCAAGAGACCCAGTACTTC. Translation: CASSPDRVGQETQYF.

The sample holds a few counts of this clone. The chain recombines TRBV3-1 (or the pseudogene TRBV3-2) with TRBJ2-6, with D tentatively TRBD1 (5 bases). The germline CDR1 and CDR2 sequences are LGHDT and YNNKEL (reference sequence). The CDR3 has 17 amino acids. Trimming removed 1 base at V and 0 bases at J, with 10 bases between. CDR3 loop: CASSQALGLSGANVLTF. CDR3 DNA: TGTGCCAGCAGCCAAGCCCTGGGGCTCTCTGGGGCCAACGTCCTGACTTTC.

The chain carries TRBV7-2 and TRBJ1-6, with D perhaps TRBD1 (6 bases). The CDR3 totals 16 residues. V shed 0 bases and J shed 5 bases, with 11 bases lying between them. Germline CDR1 SGHTA, CDR2 FQGNSA. The CDR3 DNA is TGTGCCAGCAGCTTAGCTGGGGGCTTTAATAATTCACCCCTCCACTTT. Translation: CASSLAGGFNNSPLHF.

The chain carries TRBV2 and TRBJ1-1; no clear D. Germline lookup yields CDR1 SNHLY and CDR2 FYNNEI. Between the trimmed V and J ends, which lost 5 bases and 0 bases, there was a span of 7 bases. The CDR3 contains 13 residues. The CDR3 coding sequence is TGTGCCAGCAGTAAGGCCATGAACACTGAAGCTTTCTTT. This gives the protein CASSKAMNTEAFF.

This clone turned up a few times. J is TRBJ2-7 and V is TRBV5-6; D is unresolved. The CDR3 contains 15 residues. Trimming left V 2 bases short and J 6 bases short, with 18 bases between. Germline V gene data show CDR1 as SGHDT and CDR2 as YYEEEE. The CDR3: CASSLITNGYGEQYF. The CDR3 DNA sequence: TGTGCCAGCAGCTTAATCACTAATGGTTATGGCGAGCAGTACTTC.